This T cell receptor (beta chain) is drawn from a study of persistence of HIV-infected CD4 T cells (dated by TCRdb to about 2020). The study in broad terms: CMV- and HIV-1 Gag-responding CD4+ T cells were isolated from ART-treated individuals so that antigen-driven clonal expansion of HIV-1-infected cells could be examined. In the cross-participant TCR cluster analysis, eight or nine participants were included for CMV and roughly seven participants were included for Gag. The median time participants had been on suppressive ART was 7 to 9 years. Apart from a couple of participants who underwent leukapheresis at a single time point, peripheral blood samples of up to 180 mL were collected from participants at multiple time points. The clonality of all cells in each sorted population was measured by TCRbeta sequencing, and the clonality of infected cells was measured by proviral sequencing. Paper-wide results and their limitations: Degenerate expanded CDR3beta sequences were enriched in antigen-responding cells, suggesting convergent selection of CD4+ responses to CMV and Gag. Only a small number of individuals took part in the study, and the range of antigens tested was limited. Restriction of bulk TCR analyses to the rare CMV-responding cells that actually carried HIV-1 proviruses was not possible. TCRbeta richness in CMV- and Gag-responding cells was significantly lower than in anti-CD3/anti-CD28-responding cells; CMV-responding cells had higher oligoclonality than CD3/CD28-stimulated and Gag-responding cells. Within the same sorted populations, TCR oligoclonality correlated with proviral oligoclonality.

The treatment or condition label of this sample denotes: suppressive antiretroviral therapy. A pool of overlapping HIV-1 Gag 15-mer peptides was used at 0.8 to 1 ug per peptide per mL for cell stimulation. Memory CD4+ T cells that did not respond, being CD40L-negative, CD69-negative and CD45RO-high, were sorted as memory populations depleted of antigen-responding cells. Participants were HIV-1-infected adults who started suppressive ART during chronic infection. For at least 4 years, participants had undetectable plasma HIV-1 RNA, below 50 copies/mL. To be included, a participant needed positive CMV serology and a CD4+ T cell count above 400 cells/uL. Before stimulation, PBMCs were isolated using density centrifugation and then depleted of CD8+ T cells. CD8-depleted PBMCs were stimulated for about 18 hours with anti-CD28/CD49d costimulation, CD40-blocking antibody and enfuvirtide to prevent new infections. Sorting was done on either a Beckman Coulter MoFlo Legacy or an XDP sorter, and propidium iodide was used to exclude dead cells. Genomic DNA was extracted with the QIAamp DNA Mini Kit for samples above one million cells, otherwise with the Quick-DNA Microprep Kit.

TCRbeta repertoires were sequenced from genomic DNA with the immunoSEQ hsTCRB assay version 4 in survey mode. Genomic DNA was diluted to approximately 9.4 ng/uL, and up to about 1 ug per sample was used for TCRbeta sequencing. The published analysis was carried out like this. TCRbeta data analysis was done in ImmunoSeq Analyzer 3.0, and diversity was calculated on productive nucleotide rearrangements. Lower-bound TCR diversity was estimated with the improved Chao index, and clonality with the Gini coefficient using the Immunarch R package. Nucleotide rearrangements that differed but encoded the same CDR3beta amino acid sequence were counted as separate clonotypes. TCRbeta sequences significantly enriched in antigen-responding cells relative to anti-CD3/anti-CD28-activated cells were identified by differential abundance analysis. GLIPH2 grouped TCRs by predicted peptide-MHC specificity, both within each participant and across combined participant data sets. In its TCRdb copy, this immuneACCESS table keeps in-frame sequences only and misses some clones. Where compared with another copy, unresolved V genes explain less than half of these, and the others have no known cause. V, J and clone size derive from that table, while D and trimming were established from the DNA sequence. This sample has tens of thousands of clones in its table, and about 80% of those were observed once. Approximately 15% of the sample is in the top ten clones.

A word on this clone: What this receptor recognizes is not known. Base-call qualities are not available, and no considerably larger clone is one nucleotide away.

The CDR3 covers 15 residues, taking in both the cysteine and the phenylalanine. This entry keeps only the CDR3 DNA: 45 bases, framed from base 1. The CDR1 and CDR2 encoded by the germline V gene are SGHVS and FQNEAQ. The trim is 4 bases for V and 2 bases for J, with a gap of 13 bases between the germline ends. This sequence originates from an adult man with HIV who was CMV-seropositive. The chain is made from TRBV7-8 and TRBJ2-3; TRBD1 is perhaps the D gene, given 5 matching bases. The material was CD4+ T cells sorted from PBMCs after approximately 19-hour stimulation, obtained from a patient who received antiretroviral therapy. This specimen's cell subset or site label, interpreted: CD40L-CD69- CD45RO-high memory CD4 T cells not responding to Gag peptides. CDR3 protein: CASSSTDRNTDTQYF. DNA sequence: TGTGCCAGCAGCTCGACCGACAGAAACACAGATACGCAGTATTTT.